The 4 T cell receptor beta chains listed next were all sequenced from one sample in a study of human T cells and chemical hapten exposure. Unfractionated whole blood was the source of the extracted total RNA. One entry per CDR3 protein, called by TCRdb with MiXCR from the 5' RACE reads. This sample yields fewer than 150,000 distinct CDR3 sequences, of which approximately 20% are seen a single time; roughly 2.8% belongs to the top ten. These receptors were taken from a human donor in good health.

This clonotype was seen more than once but under ten times. The chain uses TRBV7-9 and TRBJ2-6; tentative D call: TRBD1 (6 bases). Trimming pared 8 bases from V and 4 bases from J, leaving 15 bases between. The CDR3 runs to 15 residues. Germline V gene lookup returns CDR1 SEHNR and CDR2 FQNEAQ (reference sequence). The CDR3 region has the DNA TGTGCCAGCCGATCAGGGGCGCAAGGGGCCAACGTCCTGACTTTC. It is translated as CASRSGAQGANVLTF.

The V gene is TRBV28, the J gene TRBJ1-4, with a weak D call TRBD1 (6 bases). This CDR3 comprises 15 residues. Trimming stripped 3 bases from V and 5 bases from J, with 13 bases between. In germline, CDR1 is MDHEN, CDR2 SYDVKM. CDR3 protein: CASSFGQMFNEKLFF. DNA of the CDR3: TGTGCCAGCAGTTTCGGACAGATGTTCAATGAAAAACTGTTTTTT.

CDR3 sequence (DNA): TGTGCCAGCAGAGTCCTAGCGGGAGTATATCCAGTTAGGCAGTACTTC. As protein: CASRVLAGVYPVRQYF. The J gene is TRBJ2-7, the V gene TRBV25-1, with TRBD2 identical over 10 bases. J lost 9 bases, V lost 6 bases, and 17 bases had no gene match. This CDR3 spans 16 amino acids. Germline CDR1 and CDR2: MGHDK and SYGVNS.

The table lists this clonotype with many counts. V and J are TRBV5-1 and TRBJ2-3; D perhaps matches TRBD1 (5 bases). Germline assignment: CDR1 SGHRS and CDR2 YFSETQ. The CDR3 runs 14 residues. V was clipped by 5 bases and J by 0 bases, with 10 bases between them. CDR3 nucleotide sequence: TGCGCCAGCAGGCCAGGGCCTAGCACAGATACGCAGTATTTT. Amino acid sequence: CASRPGPSTDTQYF.